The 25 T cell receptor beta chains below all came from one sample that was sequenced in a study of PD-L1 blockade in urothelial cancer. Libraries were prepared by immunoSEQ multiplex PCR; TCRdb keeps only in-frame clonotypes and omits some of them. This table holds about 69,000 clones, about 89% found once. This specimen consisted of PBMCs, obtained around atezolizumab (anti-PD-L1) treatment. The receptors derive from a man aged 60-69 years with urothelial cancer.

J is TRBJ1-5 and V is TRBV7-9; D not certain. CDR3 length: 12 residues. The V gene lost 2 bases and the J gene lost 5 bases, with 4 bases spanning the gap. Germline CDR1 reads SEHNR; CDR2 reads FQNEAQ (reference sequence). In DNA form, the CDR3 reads TGTGCCAGCAGCTTACAGGATCAGCCCCAGCATTTT. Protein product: CASSLQDQPQHF.

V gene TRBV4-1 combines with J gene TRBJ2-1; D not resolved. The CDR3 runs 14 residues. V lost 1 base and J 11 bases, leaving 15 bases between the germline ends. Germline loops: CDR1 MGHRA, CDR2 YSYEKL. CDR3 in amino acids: CASSQAFTQVKQFF. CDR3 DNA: TGCGCCAGCAGCCAAGCCTTTACCCAGGTAAAGCAGTTCTTC.

In DNA form, the CDR3 reads TGTGCCAGCAGCTTCCGGACAGGTGGGGCCAACGTCCTGACTTTC. Its translation: CASSFRTGGANVLTF. The chain links TRBV5-8 to TRBJ2-6; TRBD1 agrees at 7 bases. The CDR3 runs to 15 residues. Germline CDR1 reads SGHTS; CDR2 reads YDEGEE. Losses at the gene ends were 2 bases for V and 3 bases for J; bases not matched to a gene: 2.

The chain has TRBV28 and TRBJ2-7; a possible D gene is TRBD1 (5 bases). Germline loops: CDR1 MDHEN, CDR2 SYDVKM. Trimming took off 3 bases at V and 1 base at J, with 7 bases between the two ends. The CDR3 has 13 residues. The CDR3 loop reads CASSLGRSYEQYF. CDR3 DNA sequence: TGTGCCAGCAGTTTGGGGCGATCCTACGAGCAGTACTTC. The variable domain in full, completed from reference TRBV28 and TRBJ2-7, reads DVKVTQSSRYLVKRTGEKVFLECVQDMDHENMFWYRQDPGLGLRLIYFSYDVKMKEKGDIPEGYSVSREKKERFSLILESASTNQTSMYLCASSLGRSYEQYFGPGTRLTVT.

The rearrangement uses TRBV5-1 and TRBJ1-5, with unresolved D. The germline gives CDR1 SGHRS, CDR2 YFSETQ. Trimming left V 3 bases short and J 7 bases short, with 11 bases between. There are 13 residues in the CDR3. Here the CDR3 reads CASSSSSGQPQHF. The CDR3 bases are TGCGCCAGCAGCTCTTCATCAGGCCAGCCCCAGCATTTT.

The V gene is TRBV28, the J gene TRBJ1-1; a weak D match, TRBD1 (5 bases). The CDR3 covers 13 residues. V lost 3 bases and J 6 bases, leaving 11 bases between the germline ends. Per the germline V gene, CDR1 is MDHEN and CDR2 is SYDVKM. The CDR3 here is CASSLMQGAEAFF. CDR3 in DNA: TGTGCCAGCAGTTTGATGCAGGGCGCTGAAGCTTTCTTT.

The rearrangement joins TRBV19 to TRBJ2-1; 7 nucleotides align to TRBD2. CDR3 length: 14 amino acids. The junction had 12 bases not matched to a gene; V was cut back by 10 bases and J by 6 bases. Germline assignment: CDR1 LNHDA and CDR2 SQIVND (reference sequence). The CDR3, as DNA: TGTGCCACCAGCGAGCGGGGCCTCTCCAATGAGCAGTTCTTC. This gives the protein CATSERGLSNEQFF.

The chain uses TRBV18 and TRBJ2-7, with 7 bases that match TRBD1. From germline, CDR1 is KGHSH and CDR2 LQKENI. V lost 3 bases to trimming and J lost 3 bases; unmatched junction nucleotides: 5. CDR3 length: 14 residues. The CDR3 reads CASSPGTVSYEQYF. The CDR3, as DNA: TGTGCCAGCTCACCCGGGACAGTGAGCTACGAGCAGTACTTC.

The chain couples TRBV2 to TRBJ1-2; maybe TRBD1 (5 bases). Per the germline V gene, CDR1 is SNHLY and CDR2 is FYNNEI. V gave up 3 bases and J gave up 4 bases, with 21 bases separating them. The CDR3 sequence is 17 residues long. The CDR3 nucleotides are TGTGCCAGCAGTGATGGGGGGAAGAGAGTAGGGCTCTATGGCTACACCTTC. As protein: CASSDGGKRVGLYGYTF.

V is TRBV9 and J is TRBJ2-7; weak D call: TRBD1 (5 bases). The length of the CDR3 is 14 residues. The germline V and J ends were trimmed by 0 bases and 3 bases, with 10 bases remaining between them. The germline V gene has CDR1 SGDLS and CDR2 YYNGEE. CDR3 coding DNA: TGTGCCAGCAGCGTAGGTCAGGGCGTCTACGAGCAGTACTTC. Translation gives CASSVGQGVYEQYF.

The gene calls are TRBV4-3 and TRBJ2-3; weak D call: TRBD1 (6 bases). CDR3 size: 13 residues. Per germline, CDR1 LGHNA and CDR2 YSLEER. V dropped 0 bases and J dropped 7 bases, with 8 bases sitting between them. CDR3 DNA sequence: TGCGCCAGCAGCCAAGAACAGGGAAATACGCAGTATTTT. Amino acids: CASSQEQGNTQYF.

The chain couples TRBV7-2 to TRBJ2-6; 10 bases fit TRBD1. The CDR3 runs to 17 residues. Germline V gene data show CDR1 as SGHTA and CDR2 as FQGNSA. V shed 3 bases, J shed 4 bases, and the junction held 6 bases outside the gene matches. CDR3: CASSFRQGAAGANVLTF. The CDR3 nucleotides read TGTGCCAGCAGCTTTCGACAGGGGGCGGCCGGGGCCAACGTCCTGACTTTC.

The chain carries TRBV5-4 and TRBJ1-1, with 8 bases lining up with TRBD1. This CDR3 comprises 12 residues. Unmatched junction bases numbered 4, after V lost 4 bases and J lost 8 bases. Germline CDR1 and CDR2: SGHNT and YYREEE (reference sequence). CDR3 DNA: TGTGCCAGCAGCCGACAGGGGAAAGAAGCTTTCTTT. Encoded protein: CASSRQGKEAFF.

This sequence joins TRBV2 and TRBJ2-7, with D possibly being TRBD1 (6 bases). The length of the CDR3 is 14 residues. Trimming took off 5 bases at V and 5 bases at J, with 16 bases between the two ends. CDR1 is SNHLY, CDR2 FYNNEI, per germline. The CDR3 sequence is CASSKQGIINEQYF. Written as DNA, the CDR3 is TGTGCCAGCAGTAAACAGGGTATCATCAACGAGCAGTACTTC.

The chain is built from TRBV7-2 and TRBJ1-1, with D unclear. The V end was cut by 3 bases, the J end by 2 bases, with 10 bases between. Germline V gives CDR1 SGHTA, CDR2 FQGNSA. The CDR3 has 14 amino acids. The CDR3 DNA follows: TGTGCCAGCAGCTTGGGCCCGGTTAACACTGAAGCTTTCTTT. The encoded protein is CASSLGPVNTEAFF.

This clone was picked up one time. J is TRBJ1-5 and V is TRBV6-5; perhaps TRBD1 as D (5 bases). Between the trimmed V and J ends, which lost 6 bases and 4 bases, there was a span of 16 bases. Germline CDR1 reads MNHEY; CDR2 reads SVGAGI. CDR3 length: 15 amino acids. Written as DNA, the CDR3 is TGTGCCAGCAGCCGGGGGTTTGAGGGTAATCAGCCCCAGCATTTT. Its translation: CASSRGFEGNQPQHF.

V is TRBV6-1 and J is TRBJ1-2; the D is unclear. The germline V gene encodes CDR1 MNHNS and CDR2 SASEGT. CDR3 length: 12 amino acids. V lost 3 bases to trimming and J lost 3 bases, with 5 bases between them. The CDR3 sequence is CASSDTYYGYTF. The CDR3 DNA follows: TGTGCCAGCAGTGACACTTACTATGGCTACACCTTC.

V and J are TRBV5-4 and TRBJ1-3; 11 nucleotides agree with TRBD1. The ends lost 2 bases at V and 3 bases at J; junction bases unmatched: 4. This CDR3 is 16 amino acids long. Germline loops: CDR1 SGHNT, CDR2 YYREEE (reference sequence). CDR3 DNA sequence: TGTGCCAGCAGCTTTGGACAGGGGGCAGGTGGAAACACCATATATTTT. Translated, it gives CASSFGQGAGGNTIYF.

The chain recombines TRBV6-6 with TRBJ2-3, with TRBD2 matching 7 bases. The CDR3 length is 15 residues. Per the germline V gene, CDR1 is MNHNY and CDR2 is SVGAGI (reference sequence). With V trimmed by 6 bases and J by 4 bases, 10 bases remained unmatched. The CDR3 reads CASRPFGGGSDTQYF. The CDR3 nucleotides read TGTGCCAGCAGACCCTTTGGGGGGGGGTCAGATACGCAGTATTTT.

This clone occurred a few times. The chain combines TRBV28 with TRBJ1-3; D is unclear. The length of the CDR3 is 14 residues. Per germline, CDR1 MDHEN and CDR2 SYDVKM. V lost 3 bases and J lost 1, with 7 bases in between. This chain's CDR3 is CASSFPVSGNTIYF. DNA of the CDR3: TGTGCCAGCAGTTTCCCAGTATCTGGAAACACCATATATTTT.

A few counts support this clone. CDR3 amino acids: CASTRLDRGRGNYGYTF. CDR3 sequence (DNA): TGTGCCAGCACCCGGTTGGACAGGGGGCGCGGGAACTATGGCTACACCTTC. The chain recombines TRBV11-2 with TRBJ1-2; 11 bases agree with TRBD1. The V and J ends lost 7 bases and 2 bases, in that order; junction bases with no gene match: 12. Germline V gives CDR1 SGHAT, CDR2 FQNNGV. The CDR3 extends over 17 amino acids.

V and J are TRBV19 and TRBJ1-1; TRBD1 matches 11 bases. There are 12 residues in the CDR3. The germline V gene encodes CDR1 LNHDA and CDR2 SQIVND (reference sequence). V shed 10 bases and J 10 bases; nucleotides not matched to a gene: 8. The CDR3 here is CATTQGQGVAFF. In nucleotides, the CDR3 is TGTGCCACCACCCAGGGACAGGGGGTAGCTTTCTTT. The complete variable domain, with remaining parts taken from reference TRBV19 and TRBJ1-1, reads DGGITQSPKYLFRKEGQNVTLSCEQNLNHDAMYWYRQDPGQGLRLIYYSQIVNDFQKGDIAEGYSVSREKKESFPLTVTSAQKNPTAFYLCATTQGQGVAFFGQGTRLTVV.

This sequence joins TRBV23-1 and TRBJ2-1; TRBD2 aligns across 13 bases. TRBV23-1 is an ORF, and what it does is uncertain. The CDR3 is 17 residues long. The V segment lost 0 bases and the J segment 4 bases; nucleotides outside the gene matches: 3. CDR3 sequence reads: CASSQSTSGRGYNEQFF. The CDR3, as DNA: TGCGCCAGCAGTCAATCAACTAGCGGGAGGGGGTACAATGAGCAGTTCTTC.

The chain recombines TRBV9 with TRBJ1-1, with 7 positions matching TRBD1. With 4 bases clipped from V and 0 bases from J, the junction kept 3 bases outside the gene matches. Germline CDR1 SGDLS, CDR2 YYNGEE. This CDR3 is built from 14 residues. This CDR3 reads CASSFQGVNTEAFF. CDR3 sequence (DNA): TGTGCCAGCAGCTTTCAGGGGGTGAACACTGAAGCTTTCTTT.

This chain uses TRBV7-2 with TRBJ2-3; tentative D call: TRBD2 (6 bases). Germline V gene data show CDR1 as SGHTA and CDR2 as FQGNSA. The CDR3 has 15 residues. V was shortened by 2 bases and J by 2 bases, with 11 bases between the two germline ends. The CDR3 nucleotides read TGTGCCAGCAGCTTACCTAGCGACCCCACAGATACGCAGTATTTT. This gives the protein CASSLPSDPTDTQYF.